This T cell receptor (beta chain) is from a study of beta chain features in type 1 diabetes (dated by TCRdb to between 2017 and 2018). Regarding the research as a whole: Mean age, gender distribution, total cell number and subset yield did not differ between patients and healthy donors. Across all samples, approximately 100 million sorted cells were examined, and cell number per subset correlated strongly with RNA yield. In the study, recently diagnosed type 1 diabetes patients and matched healthy donors were compared on the TCRB repertoires of their sorted circulating CD4+ T cell subsets. Naive and central memory subsets were obtained from all 30 or so donors, but regulatory and stem cell-like memory subsets were isolated from only 8 patients and roughly 8 healthy donors. On the study overall, not on this receptor specifically: Because cDNA was sequenced instead of genomic DNA, activated cells with high expression could be over-represented, although the groups did not differ in activation or CD3 levels. Only small numbers of individuals were included in the HLA sub-analyses, which left unresolved whether HLA type had any influence on TCRB rearrangement. Shorter templates might have been favored by PCR, but patient and control samples were amplified and corrected together, so both groups would have been affected equally by any skew. At VDJ recombination sites, type 1 diabetes patients had fewer insertions and more deleted nucleotides, which implies abnormalities in thymic rearrangement. In all four CD4+ subsets, TCRB CDR3 length was moderately but significantly shorter in type 1 diabetes patients. The naive, central memory and regulatory TCRB repertoires appeared to resemble one another more closely among patients than among healthy donors.

A single peripheral blood draw of around 120 mL on average was collected from each donor into heparinised tubes. A BD FACSAria II was used to sort naive, central memory, regulatory and stem cell-like memory CD4+ T cells with a panel that included CD45RO, CCR7, CD25, CD127, CD95 and CD27. All sorted populations exceeded 98% purity. PBMCs were separated immediately by Lymphoprep density gradient centrifugation and were stained directly, without being cultured. Samples were stained and sorted in pairs, with one healthy donor and one patient per experiment, so that batch effects were minimized. With respect to this clone: The specificity of this receptor is unknown. Per-base quality was not reported, and no clone a single base away is much larger than it.

All of the isolated RNA was reverse transcribed with the High Capacity cDNA Reverse Transcription Kit, so expressed TCRB transcripts were sequenced. Naive, central memory and regulatory T cell samples underwent deep immunoSEQ sequencing, averaging approximately 3.3 million total reads per sample. After sorted cells were lysed in RLT buffer, RNA was extracted with DNase-treated RNeasy Micro or Mini kits, with the choice depending on cell number. To prevent cross-contamination, every cell subset was processed on its own, while patient and healthy donor samples were processed together. Using the immunoSEQ multiplex PCR, TCRB sequences were amplified from cDNA into 87-bp fragments spanning the CDR3 region. Amplicons were sequenced on the Illumina HiSeq platform. Under the source paper's analysis protocol: Synthetic template baselines were used to correct PCR bias computationally, reads within Hamming distance 2 were collapsed, and singletons that could not be merged were discarded. By aligning reads against IMGT, V, D and J genes, CDR3 length, and insertions or deletions at six rearrangement sites were assigned. Within each subset, clonotype counts were normalized to the number of sorted cells before true diversity and Gini coefficients were calculated with the tcR R package. Repertoire sharing was quantified using the overlap coefficient calculated on TCRB nucleotide sequences. Not all clones reach the TCRdb copy of this immuneACCESS table, which keeps in-frame sequences only. Checked studies attribute under half of the gap to unresolved V genes and leave the rest unexplained. From that table come the V and J calls and clone size; the DNA was used to work out D and trimming. The sample table contains about 290,000 clones; only one count was recorded for approximately 8.1% of them. More than 0.8% of the sample belongs to the ten largest clones.

From a lookup of the germline V gene (reference sequence), CDR1 and CDR2 are PRHDT and FYEKMQ. The junction carries 6 bases between V and J, which are trimmed by 1 base and 3 bases respectively. The CDR3 starts with the cysteine, ends with the phenylalanine, and has 14 residues. The sequence is cut down to CDR3 DNA, 42 bases in frame from base 1. The origin of this receptor is a young woman in good health. This sequence uses TRBV13 and TRBJ1-4; there is no confident call for the D gene. The sample taken for sequencing was central memory CD4+ T cells from blood. This receptor has the CDR3 CASSLVQSNEKLFF. Here is the DNA: TGTGCCAGCAGCTTAGTGCAGTCTAATGAAAAACTGTTTTTT.